The 7 T cell receptor beta chains reported below all come from one sample, sequenced in a study of cytomegalovirus exposure and HLA in healthy donors. 13 Jbeta primers and 60 Vbeta primers were used for the PCR. Measured with immunoSEQ multiplex PCR; TCRdb has only the in-frame clones, and not every one. This sample's table has some 130,000 clones. Sequenced: PBMCs. The origin of the receptors is a man aged 18 to 29 in good health and CMV-seronegative.

The CDR3 bases are TGTGCCCCCGAGGCTGTGATGAACACTGAAGCTTTCTTT. Its translation is CAPEAVMNTEAFF. V is TRBV21-1 and J is TRBJ1-1. TRBV21-1 is assigned pseudogene status. There are 13 residues in the CDR3.

This sequence joins TRBV11-2 and TRBJ2-3, with no clear D. The germline V and J ends were trimmed by 5 bases and 3 bases, with 12 bases remaining between them. CDR1 is SGHAT and CDR2 is FQNNGV in the germline V gene. The CDR3 spans 14 residues. The CDR3 here is CASSPLGSTDTQYF. DNA of the CDR3: TGTGCCAGCAGCCCCCTCGGTTCGACAGATACGCAGTATTTT.

J is TRBJ1-4 and V is TRBV7-8; possible D gene TRBD1, 5 bases. The CDR3 runs 14 residues. Germline values: CDR1 SGHVS, CDR2 FQNEAQ. V dropped 4 bases and J dropped 3 bases, with 9 bases sitting between them. The CDR3 DNA is TGTGCCAGCAGCTCCCGACAGTCTAATGAAAAACTGTTTTTT. This codes for CASSSRQSNEKLFF.

This rearrangement joins TRBV15 to TRBJ2-7; 8 bases agree with TRBD1. Per germline, CDR1 LNHNV and CDR2 YYDKDF (reference sequence). The CDR3 sequence is 15 residues long. The trim removed 4 bases at V and 2 bases at J, leaving 7 bases unmatched. Here the CDR3 reads CATSKLGQDPYEQYF. The CDR3 nucleotides are TGTGCCACCAGCAAGTTGGGACAGGATCCCTACGAGCAGTACTTC.

The chain recombines TRBV2 with TRBJ2-3, with TRBD2 identical over 8 bases. The length of the CDR3 is 15 residues. Germline V gives CDR1 SNHLY, CDR2 FYNNEI. V was clipped by 8 bases and J by 4 bases; unmatched bases: 11. The CDR3 reads CASEVGREGADTQYF. The CDR3 DNA follows: TGTGCCAGCGAGGTGGGCCGGGAGGGTGCAGATACGCAGTATTTT.

The CDR3 reads CASSQPGLDYGYTF. The CDR3 DNA is TGTGCCAGCAGCCAACCCGGACTGGACTATGGCTACACCTTC. The gene calls are TRBV5-8 and TRBJ1-2; D call uncertain. Germline V lookup: CDR1 SGHTS, CDR2 YDEGEE. The CDR3 consists of 14 residues. Between the trimmed V and J ends, which lost 4 bases and 3 bases, there was a span of 13 bases.

This chain connects TRBV6-5 to TRBJ2-7; D might be TRBD1 (6 bases). Germline V CDR1 and CDR2: MNHEY, SVGAGI. The V end lost 3 bases, the J end lost 2 bases, and 14 bases lay between the germline ends. The CDR3 loop spans 15 amino acids. The chain's CDR3 is CASSYRTVLPYEQYF. The CDR3 DNA is TGTGCCAGCAGTTATCGGACAGTTCTTCCCTACGAGCAGTACTTC.